The T cell receptor (beta chain) under discussion was sequenced for a study of blood T cells in healthy people across ages. Primers used in a second PCR of roughly 7 to 12 cycles were a sample-barcoded 5' primer and a J-beta primer mix. Via MiXCR, TCRdb re-called the 5' RACE reads, giving one row per CDR3 protein. The sample has 1.5 million to 2 million distinct CDR3 sequences, about 28% seen once. This clonotype was detected a few times. CDR1 DFQATT and CDR2 SNEGSKA come from the germline V gene (reference sequence). V gave up 7 bases and J gave up 0 bases; unmatched junction bases: 9. CDR3 size: 14 residues.

The rearrangement links TRBV20-1 to TRBJ2-7; 7 bases align to TRBD2. Sequenced input: blood. This clonotype was sampled from a woman aged 30 to 39 in good health. CDR3 sequence reads: CSVSSQRDSYEQYF. The CDR3, as DNA: TGCAGTGTTAGCTCGCAGCGGGACTCCTACGAGCAGTACTTC.